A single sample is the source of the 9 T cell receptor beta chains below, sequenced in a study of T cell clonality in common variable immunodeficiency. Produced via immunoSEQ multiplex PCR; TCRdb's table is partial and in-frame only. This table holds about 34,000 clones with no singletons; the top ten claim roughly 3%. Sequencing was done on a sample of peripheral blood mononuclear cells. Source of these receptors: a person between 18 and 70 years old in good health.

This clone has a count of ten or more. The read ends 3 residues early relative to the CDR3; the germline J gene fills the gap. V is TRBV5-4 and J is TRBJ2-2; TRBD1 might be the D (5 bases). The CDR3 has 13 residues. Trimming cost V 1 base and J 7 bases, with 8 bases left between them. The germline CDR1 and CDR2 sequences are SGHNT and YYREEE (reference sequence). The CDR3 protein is CASSLSGIGELFF. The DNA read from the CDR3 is TGTGCCAGCAGCTTGTCAGGGATCGGGGAG.

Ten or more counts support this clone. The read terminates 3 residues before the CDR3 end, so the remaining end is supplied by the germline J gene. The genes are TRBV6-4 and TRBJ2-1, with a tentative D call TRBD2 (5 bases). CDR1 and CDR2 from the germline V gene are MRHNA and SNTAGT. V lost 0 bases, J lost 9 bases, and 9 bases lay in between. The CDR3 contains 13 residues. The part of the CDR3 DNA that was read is TGTGCCAGCAGTGACTCGATTGAGGGTGAG. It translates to CASSDSIEGE. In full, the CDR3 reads CASSDSIEGEQFF.

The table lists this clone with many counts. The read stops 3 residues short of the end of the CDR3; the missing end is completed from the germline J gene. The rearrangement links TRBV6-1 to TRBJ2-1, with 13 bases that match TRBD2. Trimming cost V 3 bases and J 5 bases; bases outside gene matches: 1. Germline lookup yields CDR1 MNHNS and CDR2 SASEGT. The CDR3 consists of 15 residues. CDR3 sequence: CASSEGLAGNNEQFF. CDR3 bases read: TGTGCCAGCAGTGAGGGACTAGCGGGAAACAATGAG.

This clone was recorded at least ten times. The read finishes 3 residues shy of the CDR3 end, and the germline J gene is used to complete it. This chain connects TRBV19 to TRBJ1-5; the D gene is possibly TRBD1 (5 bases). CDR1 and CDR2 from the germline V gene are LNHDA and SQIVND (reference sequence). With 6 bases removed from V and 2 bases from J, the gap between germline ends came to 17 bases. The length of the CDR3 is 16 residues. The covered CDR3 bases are TGTGCCAGTAGGGCAAAGGGGCGCGGGGGCAATCAGCCC. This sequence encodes CASRAKGRGGNQP. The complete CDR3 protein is CASRAKGRGGNQPQHF.

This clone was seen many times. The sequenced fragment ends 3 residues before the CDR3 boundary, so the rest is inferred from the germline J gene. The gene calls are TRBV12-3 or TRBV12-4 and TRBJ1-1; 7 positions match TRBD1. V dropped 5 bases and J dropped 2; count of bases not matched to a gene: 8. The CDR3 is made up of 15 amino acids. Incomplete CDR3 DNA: TGTGCCAGCAGTCCATGGGACAGCCCCAACACTGAA. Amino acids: CASSPWDSPNTE. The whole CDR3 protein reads CASSPWDSPNTEAFF.

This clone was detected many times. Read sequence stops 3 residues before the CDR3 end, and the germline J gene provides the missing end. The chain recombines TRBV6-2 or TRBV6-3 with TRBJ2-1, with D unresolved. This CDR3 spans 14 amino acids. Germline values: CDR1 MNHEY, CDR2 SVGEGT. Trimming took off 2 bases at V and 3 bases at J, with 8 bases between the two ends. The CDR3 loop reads CASSYERLYNEQFF. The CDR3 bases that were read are TGTGCCAGCAGTTACGAGAGACTCTACAATGAG.

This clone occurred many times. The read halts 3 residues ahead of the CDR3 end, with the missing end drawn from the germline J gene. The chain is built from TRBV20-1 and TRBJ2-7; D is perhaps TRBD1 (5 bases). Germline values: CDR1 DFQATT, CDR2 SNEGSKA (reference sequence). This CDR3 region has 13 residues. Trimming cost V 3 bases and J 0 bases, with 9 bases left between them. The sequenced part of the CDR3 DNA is TGCAGTGCTAGTGACAGCACCTCCTACGAG. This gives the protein CSASDSTSYE. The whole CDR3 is CSASDSTSYEQYF.

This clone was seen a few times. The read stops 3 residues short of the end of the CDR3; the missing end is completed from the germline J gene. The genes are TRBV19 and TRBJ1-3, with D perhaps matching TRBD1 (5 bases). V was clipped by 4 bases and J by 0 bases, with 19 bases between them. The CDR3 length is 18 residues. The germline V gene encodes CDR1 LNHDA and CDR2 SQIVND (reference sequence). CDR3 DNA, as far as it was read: TGTGCCAGTAGTACAAAGAGAGACAGACCTATCTCTGGAAACACC. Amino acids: CASSTKRDRPISGNT. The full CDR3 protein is CASSTKRDRPISGNTIYF.

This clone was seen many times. The CDR3 DNA, read in part, is TGTGCCAGTAGCCGCGACAGGGTTAGCAATCAGCCC. This gives the protein CASSRDRVSNQP. The whole CDR3 protein is CASSRDRVSNQPQHF. The chain is built from TRBV19 and TRBJ1-5, with 7 bases lining up with TRBD1. The sequence runs out 3 residues before the end of the CDR3; the remainder is reconstructed from the germline J gene. Germline CDR1 and CDR2: LNHDA and SQIVND (reference sequence). Trimming at V came to 6 bases and at J to 0 bases, leaving 5 bases not matched to a gene. The CDR3 runs to 15 residues. The variable domain in full, with the rest retrieved from reference TRBV19 and TRBJ1-5, is DGGITQSPKYLFRKEGQNVTLSCEQNLNHDAMYWYRQDPGQGLRLIYYSQIVNDFQKGDIAEGYSVSREKKESFPLTVTSAQKNPTAFYLCASSRDRVSNQPQHFGDGTRLSIL.